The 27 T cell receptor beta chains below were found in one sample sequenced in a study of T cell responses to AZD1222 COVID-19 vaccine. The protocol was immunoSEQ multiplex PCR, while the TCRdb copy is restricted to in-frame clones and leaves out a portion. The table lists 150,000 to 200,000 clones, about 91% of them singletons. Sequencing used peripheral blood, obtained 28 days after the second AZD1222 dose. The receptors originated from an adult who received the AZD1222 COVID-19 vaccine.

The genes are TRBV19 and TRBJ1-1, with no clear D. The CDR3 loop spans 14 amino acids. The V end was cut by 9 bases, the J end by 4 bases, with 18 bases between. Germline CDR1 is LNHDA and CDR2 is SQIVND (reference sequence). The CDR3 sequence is CASSPAREFTEAFF. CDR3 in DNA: TGTGCCAGCTCACCCGCACGGGAGTTCACTGAAGCTTTCTTT.

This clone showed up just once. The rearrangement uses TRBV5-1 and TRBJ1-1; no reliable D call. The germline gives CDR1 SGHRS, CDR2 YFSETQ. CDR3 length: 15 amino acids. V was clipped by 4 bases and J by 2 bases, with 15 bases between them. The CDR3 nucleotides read TGCGCCAGCAGCGTCGACCTGGCACCTAACACTGAAGCTTTCTTT. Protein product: CASSVDLAPNTEAFF.

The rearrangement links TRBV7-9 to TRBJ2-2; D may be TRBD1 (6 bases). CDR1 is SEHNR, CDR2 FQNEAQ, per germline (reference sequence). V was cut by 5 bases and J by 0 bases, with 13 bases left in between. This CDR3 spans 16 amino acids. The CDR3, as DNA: TGTGCCAGCAGCCCGCCGACAGGACCGAACACCGGGGAGCTGTTTTTT. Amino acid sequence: CASSPPTGPNTGELFF.

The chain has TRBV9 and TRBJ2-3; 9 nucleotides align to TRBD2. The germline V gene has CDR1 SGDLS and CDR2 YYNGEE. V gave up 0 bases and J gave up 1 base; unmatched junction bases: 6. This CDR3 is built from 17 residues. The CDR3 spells CASSVDIAGDGTDTQYF. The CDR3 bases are TGTGCCAGCAGCGTAGACATAGCGGGGGATGGCACAGATACGCAGTATTTT.

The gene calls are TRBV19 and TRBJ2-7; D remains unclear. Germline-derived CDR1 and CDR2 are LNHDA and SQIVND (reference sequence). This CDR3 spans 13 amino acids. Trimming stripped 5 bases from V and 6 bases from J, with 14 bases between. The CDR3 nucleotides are TGTGCCAGTAGTCCCCGGGTTTGGGGCGAGCAGTACTTC. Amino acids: CASSPRVWGEQYF. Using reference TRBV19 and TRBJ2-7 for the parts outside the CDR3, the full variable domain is DGGITQSPKYLFRKEGQNVTLSCEQNLNHDAMYWYRQDPGQGLRLIYYSQIVNDFQKGDIAEGYSVSREKKESFPLTVTSAQKNPTAFYLCASSPRVWGEQYFGPGTRLTVT.

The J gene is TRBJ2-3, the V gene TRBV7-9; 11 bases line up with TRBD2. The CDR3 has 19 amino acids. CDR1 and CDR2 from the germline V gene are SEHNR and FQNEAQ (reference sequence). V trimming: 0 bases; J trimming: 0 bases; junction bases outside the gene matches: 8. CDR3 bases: TGTGCCAGCAGCTTAGCTAGCGGGGGGGATTTTCTGAGCACAGATACGCAGTATTTT. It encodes CASSLASGGDFLSTDTQYF.

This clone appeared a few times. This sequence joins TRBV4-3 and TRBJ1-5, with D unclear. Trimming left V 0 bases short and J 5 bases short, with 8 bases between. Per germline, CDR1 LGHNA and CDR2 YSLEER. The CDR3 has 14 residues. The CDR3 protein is CASSQDLTDQPQHF. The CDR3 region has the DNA TGCGCCAGCAGCCAAGATCTTACAGATCAGCCCCAGCATTTT.

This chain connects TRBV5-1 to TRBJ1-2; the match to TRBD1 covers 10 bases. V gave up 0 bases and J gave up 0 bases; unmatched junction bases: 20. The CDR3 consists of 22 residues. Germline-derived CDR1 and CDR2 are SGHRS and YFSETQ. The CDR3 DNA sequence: TGCGCCAGCAGCTTGGGAGATTACCTTTTGTTGGACAGGGGGATTGCTAACTATGGCTACACCTTC. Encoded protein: CASSLGDYLLLDRGIANYGYTF.

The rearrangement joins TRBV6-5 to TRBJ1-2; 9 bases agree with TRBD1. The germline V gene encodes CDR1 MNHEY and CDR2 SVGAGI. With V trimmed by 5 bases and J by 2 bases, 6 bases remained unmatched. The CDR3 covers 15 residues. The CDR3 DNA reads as TGTGCCAGCAGTCGGACAGGGGCAAGCAACTATGGCTACACCTTC. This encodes CASSRTGASNYGYTF.

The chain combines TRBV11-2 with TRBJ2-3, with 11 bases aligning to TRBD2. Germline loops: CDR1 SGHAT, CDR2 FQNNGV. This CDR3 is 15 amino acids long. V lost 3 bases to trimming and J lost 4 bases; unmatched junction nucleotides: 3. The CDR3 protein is CASSFSGGASDTQYF. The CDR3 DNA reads TGTGCCAGCAGCTTTAGCGGGGGGGCCTCAGATACGCAGTATTTT.

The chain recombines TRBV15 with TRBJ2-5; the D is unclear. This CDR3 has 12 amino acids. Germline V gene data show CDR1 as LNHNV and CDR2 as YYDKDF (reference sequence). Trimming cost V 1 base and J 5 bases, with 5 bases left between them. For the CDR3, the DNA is TGTGCCACCAGCAGAGCCTTGGAGACCCAGTACTTC. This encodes CATSRALETQYF.

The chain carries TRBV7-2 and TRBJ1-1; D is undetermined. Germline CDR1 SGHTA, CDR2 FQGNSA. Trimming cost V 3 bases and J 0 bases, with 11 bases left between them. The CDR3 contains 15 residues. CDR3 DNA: TGTGCCAGCAGCTTTAACAGACGCATGAACACTGAAGCTTTCTTT. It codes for CASSFNRRMNTEAFF.

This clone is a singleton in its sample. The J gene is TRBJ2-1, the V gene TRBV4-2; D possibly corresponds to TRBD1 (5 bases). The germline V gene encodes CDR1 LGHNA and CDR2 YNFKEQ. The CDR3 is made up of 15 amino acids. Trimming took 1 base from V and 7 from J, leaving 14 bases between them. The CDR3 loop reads CASSQVGQTGNEQFF. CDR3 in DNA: TGTGCCAGCAGCCAAGTGGGGCAGACCGGAAATGAGCAGTTCTTC.

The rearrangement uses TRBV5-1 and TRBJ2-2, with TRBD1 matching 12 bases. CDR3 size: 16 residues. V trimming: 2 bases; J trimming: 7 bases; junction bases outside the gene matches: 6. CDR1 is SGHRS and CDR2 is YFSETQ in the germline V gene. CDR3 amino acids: CASSFGTGGSHGELFF. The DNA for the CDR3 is TGCGCCAGCAGCTTTGGGACAGGGGGCTCCCACGGGGAGCTGTTTTTT.

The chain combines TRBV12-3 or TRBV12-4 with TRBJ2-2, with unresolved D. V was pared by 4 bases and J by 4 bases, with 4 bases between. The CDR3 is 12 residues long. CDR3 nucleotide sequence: TGTGCCAGCAGTTCTGGCACCGGGGAGCTGTTTTTT. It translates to CASSSGTGELFF.

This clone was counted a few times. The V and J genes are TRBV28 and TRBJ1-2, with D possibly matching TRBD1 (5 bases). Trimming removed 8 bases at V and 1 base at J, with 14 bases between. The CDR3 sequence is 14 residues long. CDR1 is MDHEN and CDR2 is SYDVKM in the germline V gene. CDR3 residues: CASAGGSNNYGYTF. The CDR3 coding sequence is TGTGCCAGCGCCGGGGGATCGAATAACTATGGCTACACCTTC.

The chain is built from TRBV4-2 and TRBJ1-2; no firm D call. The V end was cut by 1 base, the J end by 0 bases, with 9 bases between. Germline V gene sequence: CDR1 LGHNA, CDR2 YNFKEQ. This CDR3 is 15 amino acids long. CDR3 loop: CASSQGDGANYGYTF. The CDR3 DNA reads TGTGCCAGCAGCCAAGGCGACGGAGCTAACTATGGCTACACCTTC.

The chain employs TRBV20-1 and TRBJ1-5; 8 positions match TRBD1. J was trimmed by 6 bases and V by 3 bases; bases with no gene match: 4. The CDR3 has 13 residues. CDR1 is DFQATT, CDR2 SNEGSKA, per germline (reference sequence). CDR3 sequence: CSASTGGGQPQHF. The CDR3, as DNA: TGCAGTGCTAGTACAGGGGGGGGTCAGCCCCAGCATTTT.

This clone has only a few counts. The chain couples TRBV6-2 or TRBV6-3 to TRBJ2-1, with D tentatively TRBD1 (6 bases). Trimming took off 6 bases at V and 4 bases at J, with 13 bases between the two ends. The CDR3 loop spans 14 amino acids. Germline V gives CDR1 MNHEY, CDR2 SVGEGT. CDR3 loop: CASSRTVTYNEQFF. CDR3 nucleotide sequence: TGTGCCAGCAGCCGGACAGTAACATACAATGAGCAGTTCTTC.

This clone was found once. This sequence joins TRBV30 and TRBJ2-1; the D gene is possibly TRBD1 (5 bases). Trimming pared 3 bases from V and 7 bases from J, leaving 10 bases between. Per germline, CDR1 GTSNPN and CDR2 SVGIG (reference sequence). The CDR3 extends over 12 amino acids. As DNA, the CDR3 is TGTGCCTGGAGCTACCAGGGAAATGAGCAGTTCTTC. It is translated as CAWSYQGNEQFF. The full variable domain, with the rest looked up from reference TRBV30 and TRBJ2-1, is SQTIHQWPATLVQPVGSPLSLECTVEGTSNPNLYWYRQAAGRGLQLLFYSVGIGQISSEVPQNLSASRPQDRQFILSSKKLLLSDSGFYLCAWSYQGNEQFFGPGTRLTVL.

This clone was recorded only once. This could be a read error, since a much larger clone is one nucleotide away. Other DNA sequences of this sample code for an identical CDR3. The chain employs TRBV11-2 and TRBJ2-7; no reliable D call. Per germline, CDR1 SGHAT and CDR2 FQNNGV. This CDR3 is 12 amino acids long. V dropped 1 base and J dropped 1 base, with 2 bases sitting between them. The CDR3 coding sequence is TGTGCCAGCAGCTTAGGGTCCTACGAGCAGTACTTC. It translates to CASSLGSYEQYF.

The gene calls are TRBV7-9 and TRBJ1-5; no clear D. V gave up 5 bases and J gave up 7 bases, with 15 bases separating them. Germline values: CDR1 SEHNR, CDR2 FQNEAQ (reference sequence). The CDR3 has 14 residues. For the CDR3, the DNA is TGTGCCAGCAGCCCACCGGGAGGCCTCCAGCCCCAGCATTTT. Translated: CASSPPGGLQPQHF.

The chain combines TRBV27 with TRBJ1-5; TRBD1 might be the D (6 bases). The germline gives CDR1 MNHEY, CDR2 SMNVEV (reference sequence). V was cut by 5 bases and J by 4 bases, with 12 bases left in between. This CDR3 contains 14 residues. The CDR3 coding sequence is TGTGCCAGCAGTGCGACAGGACCTAATCAGCCCCAGCATTTT. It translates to CASSATGPNQPQHF.

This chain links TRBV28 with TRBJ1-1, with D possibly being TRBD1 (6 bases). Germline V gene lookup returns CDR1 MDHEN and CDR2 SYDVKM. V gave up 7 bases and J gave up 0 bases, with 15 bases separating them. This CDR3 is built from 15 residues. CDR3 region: CASTVTGTLNTEAFF. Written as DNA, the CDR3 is TGTGCCAGCACTGTAACCGGGACACTGAACACTGAAGCTTTCTTT.

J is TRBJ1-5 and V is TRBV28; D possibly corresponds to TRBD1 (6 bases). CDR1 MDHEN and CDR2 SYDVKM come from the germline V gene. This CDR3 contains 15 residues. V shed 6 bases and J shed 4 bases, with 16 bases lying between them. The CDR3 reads CASRRGASGNQPQHF. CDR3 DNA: TGTGCCAGCAGAAGGGGGGCGAGTGGGAATCAGCCCCAGCATTTT.

This chain's CDR3 is CASSVAGTHKNIQYF. CDR3 nucleotide sequence: TGTGCCAGCAGCGTAGCCGGGACCCACAAAAACATTCAGTACTTC. The chain carries TRBV9 and TRBJ2-4; D is perhaps TRBD1 or TRBD2 (5 bases each). The V end lost 0 bases, the J end lost 3 bases, and 10 bases lay between the germline ends. Germline assignment: CDR1 SGDLS and CDR2 YYNGEE. This CDR3 comprises 15 residues. Together with reference TRBV9 and TRBJ2-4, the CDR3 gives the full variable domain: DSGVTQTPKHLITATGQRVTLRCSPRSGDLSVYWYQQSLDQGLQFLIQYYNGEERAKGNILERFSAQQFPDLHSELNLSSLELGDSALYFCASSVAGTHKNIQYFGAGTRLSVL.

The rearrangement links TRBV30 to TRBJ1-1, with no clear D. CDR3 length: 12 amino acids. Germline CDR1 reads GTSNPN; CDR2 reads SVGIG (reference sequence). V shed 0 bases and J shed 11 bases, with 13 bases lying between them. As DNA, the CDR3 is TGTGCCTGGAGTGTAGATCGCTCGAAGGCTTTCTTT. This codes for CAWSVDRSKAFF.